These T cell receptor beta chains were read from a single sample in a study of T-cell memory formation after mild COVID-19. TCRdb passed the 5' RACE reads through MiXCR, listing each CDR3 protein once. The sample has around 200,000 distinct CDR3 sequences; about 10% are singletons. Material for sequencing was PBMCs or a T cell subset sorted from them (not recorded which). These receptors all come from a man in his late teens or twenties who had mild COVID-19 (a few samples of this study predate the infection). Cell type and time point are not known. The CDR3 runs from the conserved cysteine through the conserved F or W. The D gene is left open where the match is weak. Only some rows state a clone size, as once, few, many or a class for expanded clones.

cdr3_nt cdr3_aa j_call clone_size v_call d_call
TGTGCCAGCCGACAGGACAGAATCAATGAAAAACTGTTTTTT CASRQDRINEKLFF TRBJ1-4 - TRBV18 -
TGCGCCAGCAGCGGGGACAGGGAAAACTCACCCCTCCACTTT CASSGDRENSPLHF TRBJ1-6 - TRBV5-1 TRBD1
TGTGCCAGCAGTTACAGGGGGGCCGTGGAGACCCAGTACTTC CASSYRGAVETQYF TRBJ2-5 - TRBV6-6 -
TGTGCCATCAGTGAGAAGGGGGCTCGAACTGAAGCTTTCTTT CAISEKGARTEAFF TRBJ1-1 few TRBV10-3 TRBD1
TGTGCCAGCTCTCCAGGGATAGCTGGAAACACCATATATTTT CASSPGIAGNTIYF TRBJ1-3 few TRBV18 -
TGTGCCAGCAGGCGGGACAGGCTCAACTCACCCCTCCACTTT CASRRDRLNSPLHF TRBJ1-6 - TRBV28 TRBD1
TGTGCCAGCAGCACCCAGGGGGCAGGCACTGAAGCTTTCTTT CASSTQGAGTEAFF TRBJ1-1 once TRBV11-2 TRBD1
TGTGCCAGCAGCTTGGCCGCAGGGGCGGTATCCGGGGAGCTGTTTTTT CASSLAAGAVSGELFF TRBJ2-2 few TRBV5-4 -
TGCGCCAGCAGCCAAAACAGGGGGCAAGCTTTCTTT CASSQNRGQAFF TRBJ1-1 few TRBV4-1 TRBD1
TGCGCCAGCAGCTTGTCGACTAGCGGGGGGGCTACAGATACGCAGTATTTT CASSLSTSGGATDTQYF TRBJ2-3 many TRBV5-1 TRBD2
TGCGCCAGCAGCCACATCGGATTCGAGGAGACCCAGTACTTC CASSHIGFEETQYF TRBJ2-5 - TRBV4-1 -
TGTGCCAGCAGTTTATCAACGGGGGACGGAAAACTGTTTTTT CASSLSTGDGKLFF TRBJ1-4 few TRBV28 -
TGTGCCAGCACTCAGCGTGGGGGCACAGATACGCAGTATTTT CASTQRGGTDTQYF TRBJ2-3 - TRBV10-3 -
TGTGCCAGCAGCGGCGGTGGGGGGCTTGGGAATGAGCAGTTCTTC CASSGGGGLGNEQFF TRBJ2-1 few TRBV28 -
TGTGCCAGCAGCACCGAACAGGGCGAGGGTACAGTTGAGCAGTTCTTC CASSTEQGEGTVEQFF TRBJ2-1 - TRBV7-9 -
TGCAGCGTTGAAGCTTCTGGGGCCAACGTCCTGACTTTC CSVEASGANVLTF TRBJ2-6 few TRBV29-1 -
TGTGCCAGCAGCTCGGGGCTACAGGAAAAACTGTTTTTT CASSSGLQEKLFF TRBJ1-4 few TRBV7-2 -
TGCGCCAGCAGCTTGGCCCCGCCAGGGACCGGGGAGCTGTTTTTT CASSLAPPGTGELFF TRBJ2-2 - TRBV5-1 -
TGTGCCAGCAGCCAAGGCACAGGCACCCAAGAGACCCAGTACTTC CASSQGTGTQETQYF TRBJ2-5 few TRBV4-2 -
TGTGCCTCGGGGGGGATCACTGAAGCTTTCTTT CASGGITEAFF TRBJ1-1 many TRBV10-3 -
TGTGCCAGCAGCGAAGGGGCTGGGAGTTGGGGCTACACCTTC CASSEGAGSWGYTF TRBJ1-2 - TRBV7-2 -
TGTGCCAGCAGCCAAGATAGTCGGGTCTACGAGCAGTACTTC CASSQDSRVYEQYF TRBJ2-7 few TRBV4-2 -
TGTGCCAGCAGCTTAGCAGGGTCTAGGGAGACCCAGTACTTC CASSLAGSRETQYF TRBJ2-5 - TRBV7-3 -
TGTGCCAGCAGTCCTCGGGACAGGAGCTCCTATGGCTACACCTTC CASSPRDRSSYGYTF TRBJ1-2 - TRBV12-3/TRBV12-4 TRBD1
TGTGCCAGCAGCCGATGGGGACAGGGAACAACAGATACGCAGTATTTT CASSRWGQGTTDTQYF TRBJ2-3 - TRBV3-1 TRBD1
TGTGCCAGCAGCCCGGAACGGGGGACAGAGCAGTACTTC CASSPERGTEQYF TRBJ2-7 few TRBV7-2 -
TGTGCCAGCAGTGATAATACTCTACGCCATGGCTACACCTTC CASSDNTLRHGYTF TRBJ1-2 few TRBV25-1 -
TGTGCCAGCAGGGTGGACAGGCAAAATGAGCAGTTCTTC CASRVDRQNEQFF TRBJ2-1 - TRBV6-6 TRBD1
TGCGCCAGCAGCTTGGATCTCACCTCGGGCACTGAAGCTTTCTTT CASSLDLTSGTEAFF TRBJ1-1 few TRBV5-1 -
TGTGCCAGCAACGATGGACAGCCAAGAGATACGCAGTATTTT CASNDGQPRDTQYF TRBJ2-3 once TRBV12-3/TRBV12-4 -
TGCAGTGCCCAGAGGGACCGCGAGACCCAGTACTTC CSAQRDRETQYF TRBJ2-5 many TRBV20-1 -
TGTGCCTGGAGTGTAAAGGGGCTGGATGAAAAACTGTTTTTT CAWSVKGLDEKLFF TRBJ1-4 - TRBV30 -
TGTGCCAGCAGCGTAGGGGGGGAGACCCAGTACTTC CASSVGGETQYF TRBJ2-5 - TRBV9 -
TGTGCCAGCAGCTTAAAAGGGAGGGGCACTGAAGCTTTCTTT CASSLKGRGTEAFF TRBJ1-1 - TRBV7-9 -
TGTGCCAGCAGCCCGACTAGCGGGGATGAGACCCAGTACTTC CASSPTSGDETQYF TRBJ2-5 - TRBV7-8 TRBD2
TGCGCCAGCAGCCCTTCTCCCCGACGGGATTCGCGTAATTCACCCCTCCACTTT CASSPSPRRDSRNSPLHF TRBJ1-6 - TRBV5-1 -
TGCAGCGGGCGTGGGGGACGCCAAGAGACCCAGTACTTC CSGRGGRQETQYF TRBJ2-5 - TRBV29-1 -
TGTGCCAGCAGCCTGGAAAGGGGGAGGCTGTTTTTT CASSLERGRLFF TRBJ1-4 many TRBV12-3/TRBV12-4 -
TGCAGTGCTAGACGGCTGACGGACCTCTACGAGCAGTACTTC CSARRLTDLYEQYF TRBJ2-7 few TRBV20-1 -
TGTGCCAGCAGCTCCTTTCCCTACGAGCAGTACTTC CASSSFPYEQYF TRBJ2-7 many TRBV7-2 -
TGTGCCAGCAGCAAAGGCCCGAGGTTCTCTGGAAACACCATATATTTT CASSKGPRFSGNTIYF TRBJ1-3 few TRBV21-1 -
TGTGCCAGCAGCTTGGGGGACAGTCGAAGCACAGATACGCAGTATTTT CASSLGDSRSTDTQYF TRBJ2-3 many TRBV7-9 TRBD1
TGTGCCAGCAGCCAAGAGGACAGGGAGCTGTTTTTT CASSQEDRELFF TRBJ2-2 many TRBV3-1 -
TGTGCCACCAGCAGAGTCTTTGCGGGGGGGTACAATGAGCAGTTCTTC CATSRVFAGGYNEQFF TRBJ2-1 - TRBV15 TRBD2
TGCGCCAGCAGCCGAGTAGGTGCGTCGAACACTGAAGCTTTCTTT CASSRVGASNTEAFF TRBJ1-1 few TRBV5-1 -
TGTGCCAGCAGACGGGACAGGGACACCGGGGAGCTGTTTTTT CASRRDRDTGELFF TRBJ2-2 - TRBV12-3/TRBV12-4 TRBD1
TGTGCCAGCAAAGGTGGTTCGGGGGCTGGGACCGGGGAGCTGTTTTTT CASKGGSGAGTGELFF TRBJ2-2 few TRBV27 -
TGCAGTGGACAGGGTGGGGATAACTATGGCTACACCTTC CSGQGGDNYGYTF TRBJ1-2 - TRBV20-1 TRBD1